The 12 T cell receptor beta chains listed next were all sequenced from one sample in a study of low-dose radiotherapy and immunotherapy resistance in tumors. TRAV and TRBV primers primed cDNA for both TCRalpha and TCRbeta. For amplifying TCRs, the PCR ran for roughly 20 cycles with Phusion, which was used together with a constant-region primer and the adapter on the V primers. Using its own MiXCR run on the reads, TCRdb lists one record per CDR3 protein. The profile covers some 88,000 distinct CDR3 sequences, with 9% to 9.5% appearing a single time and around 0.93% taken by the ten largest. Time point: before trial treatment. Material: PBMCs, obtained before treatment. These receptors were collected from a male donor with prostate cancer.

This clonotype has a count of ten or more. The V call is TRBV3-1, the J call TRBJ2-1; 9 bases line up with TRBD2. Germline CDR1 and CDR2: LGHDT and YNNKEL (reference sequence). The trim removed 2 bases at V and 2 bases at J, leaving 10 bases unmatched. The CDR3 has 18 amino acids. In DNA form, the CDR3 reads TGTGCCAGCAGCCAATACGCAACCGGGACTAGCACCTACAATGAGCAGTTCTTC. Residues: CASSQYATGTSTYNEQFF.

This clonotype was counted ten times or more. The rearrangement links TRBV14 to TRBJ2-2; D remains ambiguous. CDR1 and CDR2 (germline): SGHDN, FVKESK. The CDR3 is 16 residues long. V lost 1 base and J 4 bases, leaving 13 bases between the germline ends. CDR3 sequence reads: CASSQAPEGITGELFF. The CDR3 bases are TGTGCCAGCAGCCAAGCCCCCGAAGGTATCACCGGGGAGCTGTTTTTT.

In its sample, this clonotype was seen many times. The chain links TRBV30 to TRBJ2-1; D is unresolved. Germline loops: CDR1 GTSNPN, CDR2 SVGIG (reference sequence). V was cut by 0 bases and J by 8 bases, with 5 bases left in between. This CDR3 is built from 11 residues. DNA of the CDR3: TGTGCCTGGAGTGTGTACGATGAGCAGTTCTTC. Its protein product is CAWSVYDEQFF. The full variable domain, rest sourced from reference TRBV30 and TRBJ2-1, is SQTIHQWPATLVQPVGSPLSLECTVEGTSNPNLYWYRQAAGRGLQLLFYSVGIGQISSEVPQNLSASRPQDRQFILSSKKLLLSDSGFYLCAWSVYDEQFFGPGTRLTVL.

In its sample, this clonotype was seen many times. The rearrangement uses TRBV3-1 and TRBJ2-1, with 8 bases fitting TRBD2. V shed 5 bases and J 3 bases; nucleotides not matched to a gene: 3. Germline CDR1 and CDR2: LGHDT and YNNKEL (reference sequence). CDR3 size: 14 residues. The chain's CDR3 is CASSSLAGYNEQFF. The CDR3 DNA sequence: TGTGCCAGCAGCTCGCTAGCGGGCTACAATGAGCAGTTCTTC.

This clonotype was observed at least ten times. The chain recombines TRBV20-1 with TRBJ2-5; 8 bases agree with TRBD1. The CDR3 spans 15 residues. After removal of 0 bases from V and 0 bases from J, the junction contained 3 bases not matched to a gene. Germline assignment: CDR1 DFQATT and CDR2 SNEGSKA (reference sequence). CDR3 loop: CSARDGDRYQETQYF. For the CDR3, the DNA is TGCAGTGCTAGAGATGGGGACAGGTACCAAGAGACCCAGTACTTC.

This clonotype has a count of ten or more. The rearrangement uses TRBV19 and TRBJ1-2; 7 bases fit TRBD1. The length of the CDR3 is 12 residues. Trimming at V came to 7 bases and at J to 4 bases, leaving 3 bases not matched to a gene. The germline V gene has CDR1 LNHDA and CDR2 SQIVND (reference sequence). The chain's CDR3 is CASMSGGYGYTF. The CDR3 nucleotides are TGTGCCAGTATGTCAGGGGGCTATGGCTACACCTTC.

This clonotype was counted ten times or more. The J gene is TRBJ1-1, the V gene TRBV3-1; D call uncertain. The germline V and J ends were trimmed by 1 base and 4 bases, with 10 bases remaining between them. The CDR3 extends over 14 amino acids. Germline-derived CDR1 and CDR2 are LGHDT and YNNKEL (reference sequence). For the CDR3, the DNA is TGTGCCAGCAGCCAAGTTGCGGGAAGCACTGAAGCTTTCTTT. It translates to CASSQVAGSTEAFF.

There are many counts of this clonotype. The V call is TRBV28, the J call TRBJ2-2, with 11 bases that match TRBD1. Germline CDR1 and CDR2: MDHEN and SYDVKM. The CDR3 length is 15 residues. J was trimmed by 6 bases and V by 8 bases; bases with no gene match: 8. CDR3 region: CASSRDRGISGELFF. Here the CDR3 DNA reads TGTGCCAGCTCACGGGACAGGGGGATATCCGGGGAGCTGTTTTTT. The variable domain in full, completed from reference TRBV28 and TRBJ2-2, reads DVKVTQSSRYLVKRTGEKVFLECVQDMDHENMFWYRQDPGLGLRLIYFSYDVKMKEKGDIPEGYSVSREKKERFSLILESASTNQTSMYLCASSRDRGISGELFFGEGSRLTVL.

This clonotype has at least ten counts. The genes are TRBV12-3 or TRBV12-4 and TRBJ2-7; 9 bases match TRBD1. The CDR3 consists of 14 residues. The V gene end was trimmed by 5 bases and the J gene end by 3 bases; junction bases not matched to a gene: 5. CDR3 amino acids: CASSTGQGGYEQYF. The CDR3 DNA reads TGTGCCAGCAGTACGGGACAGGGTGGCTACGAGCAGTACTTC.

This clonotype was seen ten or more times. The J gene is TRBJ1-1, the V gene TRBV5-1; no reliable D call. Germline CDR1 reads SGHRS; CDR2 reads YFSETQ. V lost 0 bases and J lost 7, with 13 bases in between. This CDR3 comprises 14 residues. DNA of the CDR3: TGCGCCAGCAGCTTGGGCGATATCGGAGGTGAAGCTTTCTTT. It is translated as CASSLGDIGGEAFF. The full variable domain, completed using reference TRBV5-1 and TRBJ1-1, is KAGVTQTPRYLIKTRGQQVTLSCSPISGHRSVSWYQQTPGQGLQFLFEYFSETQRNKGNFPGRFSGRQFSNSRSEMNVSTLELGDSALYLCASSLGDIGGEAFFGQGTRLTVV.

This clonotype was observed many times. The CDR3: CASSGARAYNEQFF. For the CDR3, the DNA is TGTGCCAGCAGTGGAGCCAGGGCCTACAATGAGCAGTTCTTC. This rearrangement joins TRBV2 to TRBJ2-1; a weak D match, TRBD1 (5 bases). Germline assignment: CDR1 SNHLY and CDR2 FYNNEI. The CDR3 is 14 amino acids. The germline V and J ends were trimmed by 4 bases and 2 bases, with 9 bases remaining between them.

This clonotype was recorded many times. The CDR3 spells CASSPYGGASTNEKLFF. The DNA of the CDR3 is TGTGCCAGCAGCCCCTACGGGGGGGCAAGTACTAATGAAAAACTGTTTTTT. The chain joins TRBV7-2 to TRBJ1-4; D may be TRBD1 (6 bases). CDR3 size: 17 residues. V lost 5 bases and J 2 bases, leaving 18 bases between the germline ends. Germline assignment: CDR1 SGHTA and CDR2 FQGNSA.